This TCR beta chain was recovered during a study of T cells after yellow fever vaccination. Each CDR3 protein gets one entry after TCRdb re-called the 5' RACE reads with MiXCR. The sample contains some 150,000 distinct CDR3 sequences, 8% to 13% of which appear only once. This CDR3 contains 14 residues. Germline loops: CDR1 MNHEY, CDR2 SVGAGI. V was clipped by 4 bases and J by 3 bases, with 13 bases between them. This clonotype was picked up a small number of times. This receptor was obtained from a man aged 18 to 29 who received the YFV17D yellow fever vaccine. The sequencing here drew on CD8+ T cells sorted from PBMCs, taken 15 days after the yellow fever booster vaccination. J is TRBJ2-7 and V is TRBV6-5, with D perhaps TRBD1 or TRBD2 (5 bases each). CDR3 sequence reads: CASSLGERIYEQYF. CDR3 nucleotide sequence: TGTGCCAGCAGTTTGGGGGAGCGGATCTACGAGCAGTACTTC.